These 15 T cell receptor beta chains came from one sample sequenced in a study of cytomegalovirus exposure and HLA in healthy donors. PCR employed 60 Vbeta and 13 Jbeta primers. Clones were read by immunoSEQ multiplex PCR, and TCRdb kept only the in-frame ones, dropping some. The repertoire holds approximately 180,000 clones, with 81% as singletons. The material sequenced was PBMCs. These receptors came from a woman aged 30 to 39 in good health and CMV-seronegative.

The chain recombines TRBV5-5 with TRBJ2-5; 9 bases agree with TRBD2. The V and J ends lost 0 bases and 3 bases, in that order; junction bases with no gene match: 18. The CDR3 spans 20 residues. The germline CDR1 and CDR2 sequences are SGHKS and YYEKEE (reference sequence). CDR3 nucleotides: TGTGCCAGCAGCTTGGGGGTGGGCGGGAGGGCGATCAGACGGGAAGAGACCCAGTACTTC. It is translated as CASSLGVGGRAIRREETQYF. Full variable domain (remainder filled in from reference TRBV5-5 and TRBJ2-5): DAGVTQSPTHLIKTRGQQVTLRCSPISGHKSVSWYQQVLGQGPQFIFQYYEKEERGRGNFPDRFSARQFPNYSSELNVNALLLGDSALYLCASSLGVGGRAIRREETQYFGPGTRLLVL.

The chain recombines TRBV6-5 with TRBJ2-2, with D possibly TRBD1 on 6 matching bases. The ends were cut back, 5 bases at V and 3 bases at J, with 13 bases in the middle. The CDR3 contains 15 residues. Germline V gives CDR1 MNHEY, CDR2 SVGAGI. The CDR3 DNA reads TGTGCCAGCAGTAACAGAGCAGGGGACACCGGGGAGCTGTTTTTT. Its protein is CASSNRAGDTGELFF.

This chain links TRBV6-5 with TRBJ2-1; D is undetermined. CDR1 and CDR2 from the germline V gene are MNHEY and SVGAGI. The CDR3 has 13 amino acids. The germline V and J ends were trimmed by 9 bases and 0 bases, with 9 bases remaining between them. CDR3 in amino acids: CASGRSSYNEQFF. The CDR3 DNA sequence: TGTGCCAGTGGTCGCAGCTCCTACAATGAGCAGTTCTTC.

In nucleotides, the CDR3 is TGTGCCAGTACCCCACAGGGTAACACAGATACGCAGTATTTT. Residues: CASTPQGNTDTQYF. J is TRBJ2-3 and V is TRBV19, with D possibly being TRBD1 (6 bases). The germline V and J ends were trimmed by 7 bases and 2 bases, with 13 bases remaining between them. Germline V gene lookup returns CDR1 LNHDA and CDR2 SQIVND (reference sequence). The CDR3 runs to 14 residues. Together with reference TRBV19 and TRBJ2-3, the CDR3 gives the full variable domain: DGGITQSPKYLFRKEGQNVTLSCEQNLNHDAMYWYRQDPGQGLRLIYYSQIVNDFQKGDIAEGYSVSREKKESFPLTVTSAQKNPTAFYLCASTPQGNTDTQYFGPGTRLTVL.

The chain carries TRBV19 and TRBJ2-5; the match to TRBD2 covers 8 bases. The junction had 8 bases not matched to a gene; V was cut back by 6 bases and J by 2 bases. Germline CDR1 reads LNHDA; CDR2 reads SQIVND (reference sequence). This CDR3 has 15 residues. The CDR3 here is CASRSETSAQETQYF. DNA of the CDR3: TGTGCCAGTAGATCTGAGACTAGCGCACAAGAGACCCAGTACTTC.

V is TRBV7-2 and J is TRBJ1-2; 7 bases match TRBD1. J was trimmed by 8 bases and V by 1 base; bases with no gene match: 10. Per the germline V gene, CDR1 is SGHTA and CDR2 is FQGNSA. The CDR3 covers 15 residues. The CDR3 nucleotides are TGTGCCAGCAGCTTAGAGCCGGGACAGCCCTGGGGCTACACCTTC. This codes for CASSLEPGQPWGYTF. The variable domain in full, completed from reference TRBV7-2 and TRBJ1-2, reads GAGVSQSPSNKVTEKGKDVELRCDPISGHTALYWYRQSLGQGLEFLIYFQGNSAPDKSGLPSDRFSAERTGGSVSTLTIQRTQQEDSAVYLCASSLEPGQPWGYTFGSGTRLTVV.

In its sample, this clone was seen a few times. The chain combines TRBV10-1 with TRBJ1-3; no reliable D call. V was pared by 2 bases and J by 0 bases, with 5 bases between. CDR1 and CDR2 from the germline V gene are WNHNN and SYGVQD (reference sequence). The CDR3 spans 14 residues. DNA for the CDR3: TGCGCCAGCAGTGAGACGGTCTCTGGAAACACCATATATTTT. Encoded protein: CASSETVSGNTIYF.

The chain employs TRBV29-1 and TRBJ1-2; no clear D gene. Trimming removed 6 bases at V and 2 bases at J, with 16 bases between. CDR3 size: 14 residues. Germline V gene lookup returns CDR1 SQVTM and CDR2 ANQGSEA. The CDR3 protein is CSVGGVWENYGYTF. As DNA, the CDR3 is TGCAGCGTCGGAGGTGTTTGGGAAAACTATGGCTACACCTTC.

The V call is TRBV19, the J call TRBJ1-5; tentative D call: TRBD1 (5 bases). V shed 3 bases and J shed 3 bases, with 12 bases lying between them. CDR1 LNHDA and CDR2 SQIVND come from the germline V gene (reference sequence). The CDR3 consists of 15 residues. The CDR3 region has the DNA TGTGCCAGTAGTATGCAGGGAGGGTACAATCAGCCCCAGCATTTT. Its translation is CASSMQGGYNQPQHF.

The gene calls are TRBV6-6 and TRBJ1-6; 8 bases fit TRBD1. This CDR3 contains 15 residues. The ends lost 6 bases at V and 6 bases at J; junction bases unmatched: 7. The germline V gene has CDR1 MNHNY and CDR2 SVGAGI (reference sequence). The CDR3 spells CASSGQGPFNSPLHF. In DNA form, the CDR3 reads TGTGCCAGCAGCGGACAGGGACCCTTTAATTCACCCCTCCACTTT.

The rearrangement joins TRBV5-1 to TRBJ1-2; 8 nucleotides align to TRBD1. V shed 5 bases, J shed 7 bases, and the junction held 7 bases outside the gene matches. Germline values: CDR1 SGHRS, CDR2 YFSETQ. The CDR3 sequence is 13 residues long. CDR3 region: CASSSDRERGYTF. CDR3 bases: TGCGCCAGCAGTTCGGACAGGGAACGTGGCTACACCTTC.

CDR3 DNA: TGTGCCAGCTCACCACCGATAAGGACCAGGGGTGAAGCTTTCTTT. This gives the protein CASSPPIRTRGEAFF. The chain couples TRBV18 to TRBJ1-1, with a tentative D call TRBD1 (6 bases). V was shortened by 0 bases and J by 7 bases, with 15 bases between the two germline ends. The germline V gene encodes CDR1 KGHSH and CDR2 LQKENI. This CDR3 has 15 residues.

V gene TRBV28 combines with J gene TRBJ1-1; D remains unclear. The germline V gene encodes CDR1 MDHEN and CDR2 SYDVKM. This CDR3 comprises 11 residues. Trimming took 5 bases from V and 2 from J, leaving 3 bases between them. The CDR3 region is CASSVNTEAFF. CDR3 nucleotides: TGTGCCAGCAGTGTAAACACTGAAGCTTTCTTT.

The chain combines TRBV6-1 with TRBJ2-3; 7 positions agree with TRBD2. V was pared by 3 bases and J by 9 bases, with 9 bases of the junction left unmatched. CDR1 MNHNS and CDR2 SASEGT come from the germline V gene. This CDR3 has 14 residues. CDR3 DNA: TGTGCCAGCAGTGAGGGCGGACTAGGTAACACGCAGTATTTT. Protein product: CASSEGGLGNTQYF.

The chain carries TRBV27 and TRBJ1-5; D call uncertain. The germline CDR1 and CDR2 sequences are MNHEY and SMNVEV (reference sequence). V dropped 6 bases and J dropped 1 base, with 10 bases sitting between them. The length of the CDR3 is 14 residues. The CDR3 coding sequence is TGTGCCAGCAGCCCATCGGGGAGCAATCAGCCCCAGCATTTT. It encodes CASSPSGSNQPQHF.